The sample holds many counts of the clone carrying this T cell receptor (beta chain). The antigen is not known. These data are taken from a study of T cell repertoires in cytomegalovirus infection. Background on the study: The public TCR beta signatures pointed to both CMV infection and matching HLA type. Whole-study results and caveats: Ex vivo, HLA-C-restricted CMV-specific TCR beta clonotypes prevailed over the rest of the response. The cumulative frequency of public TCR beta families distinguished individuals who carried CMV together with the relevant HLA.

TCRdb fed the reads into MiXCR, producing one record per CDR3 protein. Of over 300,000 distinct CDR3 sequences detected, 8% to 9.5% appear once; the ten largest clones hold around 4%. The germline V gene has CDR1 SGHTA and CDR2 FQGNSA. Between the trimmed V and J ends, which lost 1 base and 4 bases, there was a span of 8 bases. The CDR3 loop spans 14 amino acids. Sequencing was carried out using PBMCs. The J gene is TRBJ1-5, the V gene TRBV7-2; TRBD1 is a possible D gene (5 bases). This TCR was sampled from a human donor in good health (CMV status not recorded). Some clones in this sample may be carry-over from other donors' samples. The CDR3 is CASSLGGVNQPQHF. The DNA of the CDR3 is TGTGCCAGCAGCTTAGGAGGGGTGAATCAGCCCCAGCATTTT.